The 26 T cell receptor beta chains in this list originate from one sample, sequenced in a study of tissue T cells after allogeneic stem cell transplantation. TCRdb's copy holds only in-frame clones and misses some; the assay was immunoSEQ multiplex PCR. This sample carries approximately 6,100 clones, roughly 61% of them seen once, and the ten largest clones take about 13%. The sequencing used duodenum tissue, collected at autopsy. The receptors were sampled from a woman between 18 and 55 years old with breast cancer.

This clone has only a few counts. This rearrangement joins TRBV4-2 to TRBJ1-3, with D uncertain. Germline CDR1 and CDR2: LGHNA and YNFKEQ. Trimming pared 2 bases from V and 2 bases from J, leaving 13 bases between. CDR3 size: 16 residues. The CDR3 loop reads CASSQSPTGAGNTIYF. The CDR3 nucleotides are TGTGCCAGCAGCCAATCCCCTACCGGGGCTGGAAACACCATATATTTT.

The chain has TRBV5-6 and TRBJ1-2; 10 nucleotides agree with TRBD1. Per the germline V gene, CDR1 is SGHDT and CDR2 is YYEEEE. With 3 bases clipped from V and 3 bases from J, the junction kept 2 bases outside the gene matches. This CDR3 has 14 amino acids. CDR3 coding DNA: TGTGCCAGCAGCTCGGGACAGGGGTACTATGGCTACACCTTC. Its translation: CASSSGQGYYGYTF.

The V call is TRBV5-4, the J call TRBJ2-3, with TRBD2 identical over 7 bases. Germline V CDR1 and CDR2: SGHNT, YYREEE (reference sequence). This CDR3 contains 15 residues. J was trimmed by 2 bases and V by 6 bases; bases with no gene match: 9. The CDR3 here is CASTAGRASTDTQYF. The CDR3 nucleotides read TGTGCCAGCACTGCTGGGAGGGCCTCCACAGATACGCAGTATTTT.

The V and J genes are TRBV2 and TRBJ1-2; 8 positions agree with TRBD1. The CDR3 totals 15 residues. V lost 5 bases to trimming and J lost 4 bases; unmatched junction nucleotides: 9. Germline loops: CDR1 SNHLY, CDR2 FYNNEI. The CDR3 DNA reads TGTGCCAGCAGTCTAACAGGGGGTTGGAGCTATGGCTACACCTTC. Its protein product is CASSLTGGWSYGYTF.

The V call is TRBV7-9, the J call TRBJ1-2, with a tentative D call TRBD1 (5 bases). The germline CDR1 and CDR2 sequences are SEHNR and FQNEAQ (reference sequence). V was cut by 5 bases and J by 4 bases, with 14 bases left in between. The CDR3 sequence is 14 residues long. CDR3: CASSEQVSLYGYTF. The DNA for the CDR3 is TGTGCCAGCAGCGAACAGGTGAGCCTCTATGGCTACACCTTC.

This clone was detected a few times. The chain couples TRBV27 to TRBJ1-5; D may be TRBD1 (5 bases). The CDR3 spans 14 residues. Germline V gene sequence: CDR1 MNHEY, CDR2 SMNVEV (reference sequence). The V gene lost 3 bases and the J gene lost 6 bases, with 12 bases spanning the gap. CDR3 sequence reads: CASSFGADSQPQHF. CDR3 DNA sequence: TGTGCCAGCAGTTTCGGGGCCGACTCTCAGCCCCAGCATTTT.

The rearrangement joins TRBV18 to TRBJ2-1; D gene uncertain. Germline V gene sequence: CDR1 KGHSH, CDR2 LQKENI. V lost 0 bases and J 8 bases, leaving 5 bases between the germline ends. CDR3 size: 12 residues. The CDR3 sequence: CASSPPSDEQFF. DNA for the CDR3: TGTGCCAGCTCACCACCGAGCGATGAGCAGTTCTTC. Looking up the rest from reference TRBV18 and TRBJ2-1 gives the full variable domain: NAGVMQNPRHLVRRRGQEARLRCSPMKGHSHVYWYRQLPEEGLKFMVYLQKENIIDESGMPKERFSAEFPKEGPSILRIQQVVRGDSAAYFCASSPPSDEQFFGPGTRLTVL.

This clone was detected only a few times. This chain connects TRBV30 to TRBJ2-3; 11 bases fit TRBD2. The germline gives CDR1 GTSNPN, CDR2 SVGIG (reference sequence). The ends lost 8 bases at V and 5 bases at J; junction bases unmatched: 6. The CDR3 runs 13 residues. CDR3 coding DNA: TGTGCCCTAGCGGGAGGTATGGAAGATACGCAGTATTTT. Its protein product is CALAGGMEDTQYF.

This clone was counted between two and nine times. J is TRBJ1-2 and V is TRBV29-1, with 8 bases that match TRBD1. This CDR3 region has 12 residues. Germline V gene lookup returns CDR1 SQVTM and CDR2 ANQGSEA. V trimming: 7 bases; J trimming: 6 bases; junction bases outside the gene matches: 7. CDR3 in amino acids: CSARQGRNGYTF. CDR3 nucleotides: TGCAGCGCCCGACAGGGGCGAAATGGCTACACCTTC.

V and J are TRBV4-1 and TRBJ2-7, with D perhaps assigned TRBD1 or TRBD2 (5 bases each). The CDR3 runs 16 residues. Deletions cut 0 bases from V and 3 bases from J, with 15 bases between. The germline V gene encodes CDR1 MGHRA and CDR2 YSYEKL. The CDR3 region is CASSQDSGKGHYEQYF. The CDR3 DNA is TGCGCCAGCAGCCAAGATTCCGGGAAGGGGCACTACGAGCAGTACTTC.

The rearrangement joins TRBV5-4 to TRBJ1-2; no reliable D call. V was trimmed by 1 base and J by 7 bases, leaving 11 bases between them. Germline CDR1 SGHNT, CDR2 YYREEE (reference sequence). The CDR3 is made up of 13 amino acids. Here the CDR3 DNA reads TGTGCCAGCAGCTTGTGGGAGGGTCTTGGCTACACCTTC. Protein sequence: CASSLWEGLGYTF.

The gene calls are TRBV29-1 and TRBJ2-1, with D possibly TRBD2 on 5 matching bases. V was cut by 6 bases and J by 4 bases, with 13 bases left in between. Germline CDR1 SQVTM, CDR2 ANQGSEA. The CDR3 runs to 13 residues. The CDR3 region is CSVRESEYNEQFF. In nucleotides, the CDR3 is TGCAGCGTAAGGGAGAGCGAGTACAATGAGCAGTTCTTC.

The V and J genes are TRBV4-3 and TRBJ1-5; no clear D. Germline lookup yields CDR1 LGHNA and CDR2 YSLEER. The CDR3 has 16 residues. Deletions cut 1 base from V and 4 bases from J, with 14 bases between. In nucleotides, the CDR3 is TGCGCCAGCAGCCAAGCTATCCAGGTCCCGAATCAGCCCCAGCATTTT. Its protein is CASSQAIQVPNQPQHF.

The rearrangement uses TRBV5-6 and TRBJ2-1, with 8 bases lining up with TRBD2. Germline V gene lookup returns CDR1 SGHDT and CDR2 YYEEEE. Trimming at V came to 7 bases and at J to 6 bases, leaving 9 bases not matched to a gene. The CDR3 has 14 amino acids. CDR3 sequence: CASAGTSASNEQFF. In DNA form, the CDR3 reads TGTGCCAGCGCGGGGACTAGTGCGAGCAATGAGCAGTTCTTC.

J is TRBJ2-1 and V is TRBV27; 8 bases fit TRBD1. CDR1 MNHEY and CDR2 SMNVEV come from the germline V gene (reference sequence). Trimming cost V 4 bases and J 7 bases; bases outside gene matches: 12. The length of the CDR3 is 16 residues. The CDR3 spells CASSSTTGGVLNEQFF. DNA for the CDR3: TGTGCCAGCAGTTCAACTACAGGGGGAGTTTTAAATGAGCAGTTCTTC.

By sample share, this clone is medium-sized. The chain carries TRBV19 and TRBJ2-7, with 8 bases lining up with TRBD2. V dropped 1 base and J dropped 3; count of bases not matched to a gene: 8. The germline V gene encodes CDR1 LNHDA and CDR2 SQIVND (reference sequence). The CDR3 has 16 residues. This chain's CDR3 is CASSIAGGATYYEQYF. The CDR3 DNA is TGTGCCAGTAGTATAGCGGGGGGGGCCACCTACTACGAGCAGTACTTC.

CDR3 nucleotides: TGTGCCAGCAGCCAAGTGACCGGGACCCTCCCGGGACAGCCCCAGCATTTT. It yields the protein CASSQVTGTLPGQPQHF. The rearrangement joins TRBV3-1 (or the pseudogene TRBV3-2) to TRBJ1-5, with D perhaps TRBD1 (5 bases). This CDR3 region has 17 residues. CDR1 is LGHDT and CDR2 is YNNKEL in the germline V gene (reference sequence). The germline V and J ends were trimmed by 1 base and 7 bases, with 20 bases remaining between them.

This clone was seen only a few times. The rearrangement joins TRBV4-2 to TRBJ2-1; D may correspond to TRBD1 or TRBD2 (5 bases each). Trimming took off 5 bases at V and 5 bases at J, with 19 bases between the two ends. Germline V CDR1 and CDR2: LGHNA, YNFKEQ. This CDR3 contains 16 residues. The CDR3 here is CASSATGTGGNNEQFF. The CDR3 DNA reads as TGTGCCAGCAGCGCGACGGGGACGGGTGGGAACAATGAGCAGTTCTTC.

V gene TRBV27 combines with J gene TRBJ1-2; TRBD1 aligns across 11 bases. The germline gives CDR1 MNHEY, CDR2 SMNVEV (reference sequence). This CDR3 has 14 amino acids. J was trimmed by 5 bases and V by 8 bases; bases with no gene match: 7. The CDR3 sequence: CASSDRGLVYGYTF. For the CDR3, the DNA is TGTGCCAGCTCGGACAGGGGGCTTGTGTATGGCTACACCTTC.

The chain carries TRBV19 and TRBJ2-7; D gene uncertain. The CDR3 has 16 residues. The V gene's germline CDR1 is LNHDA and CDR2 SQIVND (reference sequence). The V end was cut by 5 bases, the J end by 5 bases, with 22 bases between. The CDR3 sequence: CASSLWTDQSSDEQYF. CDR3 nucleotides: TGTGCCAGTAGTCTTTGGACCGATCAGAGTTCGGACGAGCAGTACTTC.

The chain recombines TRBV6-2 or TRBV6-3 with TRBJ1-2; the D is unclear. CDR1 is MNHEY, CDR2 SVGEGT, per germline. V lost 6 bases and J 3 bases, leaving 14 bases between the germline ends. The CDR3 is made up of 14 amino acids. CDR3 in amino acids: CASSVPQTDYGYTF. The DNA of the CDR3 is TGTGCCAGCAGCGTCCCTCAGACGGACTATGGCTACACCTTC.

This clone was observed once. The J gene is TRBJ2-7, the V gene TRBV20-1; D is undetermined. Trimming took 4 bases from V and 7 from J, leaving 14 bases between them. From germline, CDR1 is DFQATT and CDR2 SNEGSKA (reference sequence). This CDR3 is 12 amino acids long. The CDR3 region is CSANENFSEQYF. In DNA, the CDR3 is TGCAGTGCTAATGAGAACTTCTCGGAGCAGTACTTC.

The chain uses TRBV5-4 and TRBJ1-2; 7 positions agree with TRBD1. V was pared by 0 bases and J by 0 bases, with 5 bases of the junction left unmatched. The CDR3 spans 16 residues. Germline loops: CDR1 SGHNT, CDR2 YYREEE (reference sequence). The CDR3 region has the DNA TGTGCCAGCAGCTTGGGAGGGGGCGGTGCTAACTATGGCTACACCTTC. This codes for CASSLGGGGANYGYTF.

V and J are TRBV12-3 or TRBV12-4 and TRBJ2-7; D remains ambiguous. The V and J ends lost 7 bases and 2 bases respectively, with 9 bases between them. The CDR3 loop spans 12 amino acids. CDR3 region: CASTKGTYEQYF. CDR3 in DNA: TGTGCCAGCACGAAGGGTACCTACGAGCAGTACTTC.

The V call is TRBV11-2, the J call TRBJ2-2; TRBD2 agrees at 7 bases. Germline CDR1 reads SGHAT; CDR2 reads FQNNGV. The CDR3 consists of 15 residues. The V gene end was trimmed by 6 bases and the J gene end by 6 bases; junction bases not matched to a gene: 10. The chain's CDR3 is CASSFSGPAPGELFF. CDR3 sequence (DNA): TGTGCCAGCAGTTTTAGCGGGCCGGCCCCCGGGGAGCTGTTTTTT.

The chain has TRBV7-6 and TRBJ2-7, with TRBD2 as a possible D gene (6 bases). The V end was cut by 1 base, the J end by 6 bases, with 19 bases between. The CDR3 sequence is 16 residues long. Germline V CDR1 and CDR2: SGHVS, FNYEAQ. CDR3 nucleotides: TGTGCCAGCAGCTTAGTGGGGACTTATGGCCACCCCGAGCAGTACTTC. Amino acids: CASSLVGTYGHPEQYF.